The 9 T cell receptor beta chains given below trace back to one sample, sequenced in a study of blood T cell repertoires in COVID-19. Produced via immunoSEQ multiplex PCR; TCRdb's table is partial and in-frame only. The repertoire holds about 280,000 clones, with roughly 90% as singletons. Sequencing used peripheral blood. Receptors were obtained from a woman younger than 45 with COVID-19, enrolled during active disease.

This rearrangement joins TRBV24-1 to TRBJ2-5, with TRBD1 identical over 10 bases. With V trimmed by 9 bases and J by 5 bases, 11 bases remained unmatched. In germline, CDR1 is KGHDR, CDR2 SFDVKD. This CDR3 has 15 residues. This CDR3 reads CATGELTGGGETQYF. CDR3 coding DNA: TGTGCCACCGGAGAACTGACAGGGGGCGGGGAGACCCAGTACTTC.

V gene TRBV6-5 combines with J gene TRBJ2-2; TRBD2 matches at 10 bases. Germline-derived CDR1 and CDR2 are MNHEY and SVGAGI. The CDR3 length is 14 residues. The ends lost 5 bases at V and 4 bases at J; junction bases unmatched: 1. CDR3 bases: TGTGCCAGCAGTAGCGGGAGGGCCACCGGGGAGCTGTTTTTT. Translation gives CASSSGRATGELFF.

This clone showed up just a few times. V gene TRBV5-1 combines with J gene TRBJ1-2; D is unresolved. Germline lookup yields CDR1 SGHRS and CDR2 YFSETQ. Trimming left V 4 bases short and J 7 bases short, with 17 bases between. The length of the CDR3 is 14 residues. In DNA form, the CDR3 reads TGCGCCAGCAGCCCTGGCGTAGGGCGGGTTGGCTACACCTTC. It yields the protein CASSPGVGRVGYTF.

This chain joins TRBV3-1 (or the pseudogene TRBV3-2) and TRBJ2-7; weak D call: TRBD1 (6 bases). The CDR3 runs 14 residues. The germline CDR1 and CDR2 sequences are LGHDT and YNNKEL (reference sequence). Trimming cost V 1 base and J 5 bases, with 12 bases left between them. The DNA for the CDR3 is TGTGCCAGCAGCCAAGGAACAGGGACGGACGAGCAGTACTTC. Encoded protein: CASSQGTGTDEQYF.

The J gene is TRBJ2-2, the V gene TRBV28, with TRBD1 matching 7 bases. V trimming: 2 bases; J trimming: 1 base; junction bases outside the gene matches: 4. In germline, CDR1 is MDHEN, CDR2 SYDVKM. The CDR3 spans 16 residues. In DNA form, the CDR3 reads TGTGCCAGCAGTTTACCAGGACAGGAGAACACCGGGGAGCTGTTTTTT. This sequence encodes CASSLPGQENTGELFF.

The genes are TRBV9 and TRBJ1-6; TRBD1 aligns across 10 bases. V lost 0 bases to trimming and J lost 8 bases; unmatched junction nucleotides: 2. The germline gives CDR1 SGDLS, CDR2 YYNGEE. This CDR3 comprises 15 residues. CDR3 DNA: TGTGCCAGCAGCGTAGTAGGACAGGGGGATTCACCCCTCCACTTT. It yields the protein CASSVVGQGDSPLHF.

Of note for this clone: Other nucleotide sequences in the sample specify the same CDR3. The chain is built from TRBV18 and TRBJ1-4, with 9 bases matching TRBD1. The CDR3 sequence is 15 residues long. J lost 2 bases, V lost 6 bases, and 4 bases had no gene match. Germline assignment: CDR1 KGHSH and CDR2 LQKENI. CDR3 in amino acids: CASSRGTGTNEKLFF. CDR3 coding DNA: TGTGCCAGCTCGCGCGGGACAGGGACTAATGAAAAACTGTTTTTT. The whole variable domain, remainder taken from reference TRBV18 and TRBJ1-4, is NAGVMQNPRHLVRRRGQEARLRCSPMKGHSHVYWYRQLPEEGLKFMVYLQKENIIDESGMPKERFSAEFPKEGPSILRIQQVVRGDSAAYFCASSRGTGTNEKLFFGSGTQLSVL.

The chain links TRBV5-8 to TRBJ2-2; the match to TRBD2 covers 10 bases. Germline CDR1 and CDR2: SGHTS and YDEGEE. V lost 4 bases, J lost 9 bases, and 9 bases stayed unmatched. There are 15 residues in the CDR3. CDR3 loop: CASSPPSSGRRELFF. The CDR3, as DNA: TGTGCCAGCAGCCCCCCGAGTAGCGGGAGGCGGGAGCTGTTTTTT.

The chain employs TRBV30 and TRBJ2-2, with a tentative D call TRBD1 (6 bases). Between the trimmed V and J ends, which lost 5 bases and 2 bases, there was a span of 12 bases. This CDR3 comprises 14 residues. Looked up from germline, CDR1 is GTSNPN and CDR2 is SVGIG (reference sequence). The CDR3 loop reads CAWVRGGNTGELFF. The CDR3 region has the DNA TGTGCCTGGGTCCGAGGGGGAAACACCGGGGAGCTGTTTTTT.